Described below is a single T cell receptor (beta chain) sequence and its context. The entry originates in a study of T-cell reconstitution after alpha-beta-depleted transplantation in children. As it was prepared, the TCRbeta library received unique molecular identifiers. Using its own MiXCR run on the PCR reads, TCRdb lists one record per CDR3 protein. The data show 450,000 to 500,000 distinct CDR3 sequences, approximately 12% seen once. The CDR3 sequence is 20 residues long. Germline V gene sequence: CDR1 LGHNA, CDR2 YNFKEQ. Trimming left V 3 bases short and J 0 bases short, with 26 bases between. The receptor was isolated from a human donor who donated a stem cell graft to a child with combined immunodeficiency. The material sequenced was PBMCs from the stem cell graft donor, taken from the stem cell graft. The genes are TRBV4-2 and TRBJ1-1; maybe TRBD1 (5 bases). CDR3 loop: CASSHEYSGLLIPMNTEAFF. CDR3 coding DNA: TGTGCCAGCAGCCATGAGTACTCGGGACTCCTTATCCCCATGAACACTGAAGCTTTCTTT.